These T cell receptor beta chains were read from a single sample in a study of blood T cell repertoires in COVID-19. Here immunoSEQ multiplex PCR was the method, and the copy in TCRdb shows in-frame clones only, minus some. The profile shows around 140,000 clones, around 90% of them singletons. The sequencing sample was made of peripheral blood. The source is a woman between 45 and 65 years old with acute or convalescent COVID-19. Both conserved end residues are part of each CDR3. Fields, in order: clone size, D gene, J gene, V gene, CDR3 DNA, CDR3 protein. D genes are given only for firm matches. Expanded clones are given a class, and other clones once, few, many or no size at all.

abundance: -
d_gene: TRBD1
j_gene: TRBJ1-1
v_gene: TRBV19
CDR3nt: TGTGCCAGTAGTATTGGGACAGGGGTGGTCACTGAAGCTTTCTTT
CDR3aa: CASSIGTGVVTEAFF

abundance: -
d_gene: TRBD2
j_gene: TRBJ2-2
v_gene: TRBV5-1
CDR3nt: TGCGCCAGCAGCGTCACTAGCGGGAGACTCCTCGCCGGGGAGCTGTTTTTT
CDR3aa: CASSVTSGRLLAGELFF

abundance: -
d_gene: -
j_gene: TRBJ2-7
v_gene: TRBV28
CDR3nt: TGTGCCAGCAGTTCGACTCTCTACGAGCAGTACTTC
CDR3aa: CASSSTLYEQYF

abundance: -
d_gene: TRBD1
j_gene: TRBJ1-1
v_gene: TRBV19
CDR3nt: TGTGCCAGTAGTAATCTGGACAGGTTACCAGCGGAGGTCGGAGCTTTCTTT
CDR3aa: CASSNLDRLPAEVGAFF

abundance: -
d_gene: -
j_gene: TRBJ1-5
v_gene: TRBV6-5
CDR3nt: TGTGCCAGCAGCCCCGACACGCCGATTCAGCCCCAGCATTTT
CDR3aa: CASSPDTPIQPQHF

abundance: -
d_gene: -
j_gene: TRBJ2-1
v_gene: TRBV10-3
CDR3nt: TGTGCCATCAAGGTTAGGTGGGAGGTAAATGAGCAGTTCTTC
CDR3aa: CAIKVRWEVNEQFF

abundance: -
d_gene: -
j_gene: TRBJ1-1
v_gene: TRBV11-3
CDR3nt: TGTGCCAGCAGCCAACGAGGTGGGAACACTGAAGCTTTCTTT
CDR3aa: CASSQRGGNTEAFF

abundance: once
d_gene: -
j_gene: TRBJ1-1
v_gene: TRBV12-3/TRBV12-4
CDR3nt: TGTGCCAGCAGTCTAAAGGGGGAAACTGAAGCTTTCTTT
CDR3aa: CASSLKGETEAFF

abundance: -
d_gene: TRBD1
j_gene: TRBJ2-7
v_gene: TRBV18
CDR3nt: TGTGCCAGCTCACCACCCACGGGACAGTTCTACGAGCAGTACTTC
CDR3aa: CASSPPTGQFYEQYF

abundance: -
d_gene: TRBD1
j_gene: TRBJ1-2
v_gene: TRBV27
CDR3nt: TGTGCCAGCAGTCCGGCAGGGGGCTTTTCTAACTATGGCTACACCTTC
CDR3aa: CASSPAGGFSNYGYTF

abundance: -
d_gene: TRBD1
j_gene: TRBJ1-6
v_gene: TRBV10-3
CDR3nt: TGTGCCATCAGGGGGCCGGGGACAGGGGACTATAATTCACCCCTCCACTTT
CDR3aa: CAIRGPGTGDYNSPLHF

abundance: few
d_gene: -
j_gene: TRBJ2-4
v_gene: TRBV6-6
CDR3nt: TGTGCCAGCAGCCCGACCATCCGGGACATTCAGTACTTC
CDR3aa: CASSPTIRDIQYF

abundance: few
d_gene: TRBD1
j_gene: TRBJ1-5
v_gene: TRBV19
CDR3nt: TGTGCCAGTAGTATTGCGAGGGACAGGGGGAATCAGCCCCAGCATTTT
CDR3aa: CASSIARDRGNQPQHF

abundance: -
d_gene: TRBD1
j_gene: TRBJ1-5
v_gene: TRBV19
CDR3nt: TGTGCCAGTAGTACGACAGGGGAAGGACAGCCCCAGCATTTT
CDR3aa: CASSTTGEGQPQHF

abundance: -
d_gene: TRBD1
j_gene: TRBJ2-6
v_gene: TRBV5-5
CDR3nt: TGTGCCAGCAGCTCGCCTTCGGGACAGGGACTCTCTGGGGCCAACGTCCTGACTTTC
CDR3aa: CASSSPSGQGLSGANVLTF

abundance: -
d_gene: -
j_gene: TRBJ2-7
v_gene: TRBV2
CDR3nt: TGCGACCTTTCACCCCCGGGAACCCACTACGAGCAGTACTTC
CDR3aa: CDLSPPGTHYEQYF

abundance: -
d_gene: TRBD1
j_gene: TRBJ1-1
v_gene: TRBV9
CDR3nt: TGTGCCAGCAGCGCCCCTACGGGGGACAGGGGGCGTGTGAACACTGAAGCTTTCTTT
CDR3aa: CASSAPTGDRGRVNTEAFF

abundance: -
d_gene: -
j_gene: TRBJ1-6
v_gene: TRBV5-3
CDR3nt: TGTGCCAGAAGCCGGCAAGGGGCGAGTAATTCACCCCTCCACTTT
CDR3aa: CARSRQGASNSPLHF

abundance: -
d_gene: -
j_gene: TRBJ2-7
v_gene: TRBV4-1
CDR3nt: TGCGCCAGCAGCCAAGGGCAAACCTACGAGCAGTACTTC
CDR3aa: CASSQGQTYEQYF

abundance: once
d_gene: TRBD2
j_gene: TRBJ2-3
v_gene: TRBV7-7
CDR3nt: TGTGCTAGCAGTTTAGGGACTAGCGGACTCACAGATACGCAGTATTTT
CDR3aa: CASSLGTSGLTDTQYF